This paragraph reports one T cell receptor (beta chain). Sequencing used immunoSEQ multiplex PCR; TCRdb keeps in-frame clones, though not all of them. The profile shows over 150,000 clones, around 79% of them singletons. These data are taken from a study of blood T cell repertoires in COVID-19. Study overall: PBMCs, B-cell-depleted T cells, or T cells provided the cDNA or gDNA that made up the material.

The TCR originated in a woman aged 45-65 years with acute or convalescent COVID-19. Sequenced sample: peripheral blood.

The CDR3 loop is CASSQEGQGRGGSYEQYF. The CDR3 DNA follows: TGTGCCAGCAGCCAAGAGGGGCAGGGCCGGGGGGGGTCCTACGAGCAGTACTTC. J is TRBJ2-7 and V is TRBV4-2; 8 positions agree with TRBD2. With V trimmed by 0 bases and J by 1 base, 11 bases remained unmatched. There are 18 residues in the CDR3. Germline assignment: CDR1 LGHNA and CDR2 YNFKEQ.